One sample yielded the 7 T cell receptor beta chains listed below, sequenced in a study of shared clonotypes between healthy human individuals (dated by TCRdb to 2020 to 2022). The library relied on the immunoSEQ multiplex PCR assay. The source is immuneACCESS, and TCRdb retained only in-frame sequences with V and J called. Part of the clones is not carried over; for the studies checked, unresolved V genes explain less than half of this, and the remainder is unexplained. The sample table holds approximately 470,000 clones, of which about 78% were seen once. The leading ten clones occupy 12% of the sample. Sequencing was done on a sample of PBMCs. The receptors shown here come from a woman in her forties in good health. Some clones in this sample may be carry-over from other donors' samples.

This clone was picked up many times. V gene TRBV11-1 combines with J gene TRBJ1-1; D unclear. Deletions cut 5 bases from V and 1 base from J, with 11 bases between. The CDR3 is 14 residues long. Germline V gene data show CDR1 as SGHAT and CDR2 as FQDESV (reference sequence). DNA of the CDR3: TGTGCCAGCAGCAAAGGTAGGCAGAACACTGAAGCTTTCTTT. Translated, it gives CASSKGRQNTEAFF.

The gene calls are TRBV6-5 and TRBJ2-5; D call uncertain. Judging by the DNA end, TRBJ2-7 fits better; the J call may be wrong. The germline CDR1 and CDR2 sequences are MNHEY and SVGAGI. There are 11 residues in the CDR3. The CDR3 is CASGVSYEQYF. As DNA, the CDR3 is TGTGCCAGCGGGGTCTCCTACGAGCAGTACTTC.

This chain joins TRBV25-1 and TRBJ2-7, with D tentatively TRBD2 (7 bases). V was trimmed by 5 bases and J by 6 bases, leaving 17 bases between them. CDR1 is MGHDK, CDR2 SYGVNS, per germline. CDR3 length: 14 residues. The CDR3 sequence is CASSTQRGRGEQYF. In DNA form, the CDR3 reads TGTGCCAGCAGTACCCAAAGGGGGAGGGGCGAGCAGTACTTC.

There are a few counts of this clone. This chain uses TRBV7-2 with TRBJ2-2, with D possibly being TRBD2 (6 bases). The CDR3 totals 15 residues. V was cut by 3 bases and J by 3 bases, with 11 bases left in between. CDR1 and CDR2 (germline): SGHTA, FQGNSA. CDR3 in DNA: TGTGCCAGCAGCTTGTCGGGCGGGGACACCGGGGAGCTGTTTTTT. Translating it yields CASSLSGGDTGELFF.

The J gene is TRBJ1-5, the V gene TRBV28; D uncertain. The CDR3 is 14 amino acids. Trimming removed 8 bases from V and 3 bases from J, with 14 bases in between. Germline values: CDR1 MDHEN, CDR2 SYDVKM. CDR3 loop: CASRTGSLNQPQHF. The CDR3 DNA sequence: TGTGCCAGCCGTACCGGGAGTCTCAATCAGCCCCAGCATTTT.

V is TRBV18 and J is TRBJ2-3; D tentatively fits TRBD1 or TRBD2 (5 bases each). Trimming stripped 5 bases from V and 4 bases from J, with 16 bases between. There are 15 residues in the CDR3. CDR1 is KGHSH and CDR2 is LQKENI in the germline V gene. CDR3 DNA sequence: TGTGCCAGCTCAACGGGACCGCCGTTCCCAGATACGCAGTATTTT. As protein: CASSTGPPFPDTQYF.

This clone was observed a few times. The V and J genes are TRBV2 and TRBJ1-5; 7 bases are a match to TRBD1. The germline CDR1 and CDR2 sequences are SNHLY and FYNNEI. The CDR3 length is 16 residues. Losses at the gene ends were 6 bases for V and 0 bases for J; bases not matched to a gene: 8. The CDR3 loop reads CASSRDRSNSNQPQHF. As DNA, the CDR3 is TGTGCCAGCAGCCGGGACAGATCAAATAGCAATCAGCCCCAGCATTTT.